The clone carrying this TCR beta chain has only a few counts. Its antigen is as yet unknown. TCRdb keeps only in-frame clones here, not all; method: immunoSEQ multiplex PCR. The sample contains fewer than 90,000 clones, about 88% of which appear only once. These data belong to a study of OX40 agonist ivuxolimab in advanced cancers. Study-level information: The dose-escalation cohort was approximately 80% male, with a mean age of around 54 years, ranging roughly 23 to 90. Findings and caveats of the study: The study found that CD8+ T cells averaged more expanded clones than CD4+.

Germline V gene data show CDR1 as SNHLY and CDR2 as FYNNEI. Trimming took 6 bases from V and 7 from J, leaving 16 bases between them. This CDR3 has 14 residues. This sequence joins TRBV2 and TRBJ1-5; unclear D gene. The sample was CD4+ or CD8+ T cells sorted from blood, taken in a trial of the OX40 agonist ivuxolimab. This clonotype was sampled from an adult with an advanced solid tumor such as melanoma, head and neck, liver or kidney cancer. CDR3 in DNA: TGTGCCAGCAGGGGCTTGTGGGAGGGCCAGCCCCAGCATTTT. This sequence encodes CASRGLWEGQPQHF.